The clone carrying this T cell receptor beta chain was observed a handful of times. Its antigen is not known. The CDR3 covers 15 residues. The trim removed 7 bases at V and 3 bases at J, leaving 5 bases unmatched. Germline CDR1 WSHSY, CDR2 SAAADI. Using immunoSEQ multiplex PCR, the repertoire was profiled, and TCRdb retains in-frame clones only, with some absent. The top ten clones hold about 9.8% of a sample with roughly 150,000 clones, around 87% of them seen once. The data were taken from a study of T cell responses to AZD1222 COVID-19 vaccine. Study-level findings and limits: Vaccination with two AZD1222 doses was followed by a rise in Spike-specific TCR breadth and depth. In a largely white British group with more females than males, clonal diversity was possibly underestimated.

The sequence was obtained from an adult who received the AZD1222 COVID-19 vaccine. The sample here was peripheral blood, taken 28 days after the second AZD1222 dose. The genes are TRBV10-2 and TRBJ2-3; 12 bases map to TRBD2. CDR3 amino acids: CASTVTSGSTDTQYF. CDR3 coding DNA: TGCGCCAGCACTGTGACTAGCGGGAGTACAGATACGCAGTATTTT.